The entry below gives a single T cell receptor (beta chain) sequence along with its context. What it binds is not known. The sample is drawn from a study of shared clonotypes between healthy human individuals. General observations from the study: Naive subsets generally exceeded memory subsets in estimated richness.

CD4+ cells were split into CD45RA+ naive and CD45RA-negative memory subsets. From germline, CDR1 is SGHKS and CDR2 YYEKEE (reference sequence). J was trimmed by 7 bases and V by 4 bases; bases with no gene match: 14. The CDR3 is 16 residues long. Sequenced by immunoSEQ multiplex PCR; TCRdb stores in-frame clones only, minus some. Of 2 million to 2.5 million clones in the sample, around 92% were seen once. The TCR comes from a man between 18 and 35 years old in good health. Some clones in this sample may be carry-over from other donors' samples. This chain links TRBV5-5 with TRBJ1-3; 7 nucleotides line up with TRBD1. Material: naive CD4+ T cells from PBMCs. Subset reported: CD45RA+ positively selected. The CDR3 sequence is CASSPGTGTAWNTIYF. Here the CDR3 DNA reads TGTGCCAGCAGCCCCGGTACCGGGACAGCCTGGAACACCATATATTTT.